This T cell receptor beta chain was profiled in a study of T cell changes during pregnancy in multiple sclerosis. There are 14 residues in the CDR3. CDR1 SGHTA and CDR2 FQGNSA come from the germline V gene. The V gene lost 1 base and the J gene lost 0 bases, with 7 bases spanning the gap. Generated by immunoSEQ multiplex PCR, the TCRdb table keeps only in-frame clones and is missing some. The data show about 86,000 clones, under 95% seen once. The origin of this receptor is a female donor in good health, enrolled as a control in a pregnancy study. V gene TRBV7-2 combines with J gene TRBJ2-7, with a weak D call TRBD2 (5 bases). The sequences come from peripheral blood, collected in the first trimester of pregnancy. CDR3 coding DNA: TGTGCCAGCAGCTTAGGGAGGAGCTCCTACGAGCAGTACTTC. Translated, it gives CASSLGRSSYEQYF.